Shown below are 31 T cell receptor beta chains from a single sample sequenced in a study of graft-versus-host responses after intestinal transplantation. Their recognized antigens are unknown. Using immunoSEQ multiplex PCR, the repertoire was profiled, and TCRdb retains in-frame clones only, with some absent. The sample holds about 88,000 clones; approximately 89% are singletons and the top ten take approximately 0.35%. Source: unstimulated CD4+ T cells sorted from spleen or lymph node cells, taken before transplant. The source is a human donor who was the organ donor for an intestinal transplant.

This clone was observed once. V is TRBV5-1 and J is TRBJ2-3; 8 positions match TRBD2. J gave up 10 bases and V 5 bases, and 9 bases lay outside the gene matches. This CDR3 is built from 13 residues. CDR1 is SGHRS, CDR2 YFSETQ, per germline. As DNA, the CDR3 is TGCGCCAGCAGACTAGCGGAGTTTTCTTCGCAGTATTTT. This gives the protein CASRLAEFSSQYF.

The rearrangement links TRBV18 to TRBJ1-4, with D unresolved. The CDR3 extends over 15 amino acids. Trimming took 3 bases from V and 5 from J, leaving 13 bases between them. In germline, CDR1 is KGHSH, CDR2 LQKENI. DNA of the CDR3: TGTGCCAGCTCACCTATCCGAGACGGGAATGAAAAACTGTTTTTT. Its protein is CASSPIRDGNEKLFF.

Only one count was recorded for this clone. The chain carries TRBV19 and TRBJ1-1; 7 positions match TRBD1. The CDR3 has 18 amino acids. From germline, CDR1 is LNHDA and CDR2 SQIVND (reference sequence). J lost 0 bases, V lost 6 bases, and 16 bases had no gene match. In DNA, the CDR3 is TGTGCCAGTAGGGAACAGGGGATCTCCTCAGCCATGAACACTGAAGCTTTCTTT. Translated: CASREQGISSAMNTEAFF. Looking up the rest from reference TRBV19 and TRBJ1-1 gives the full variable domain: DGGITQSPKYLFRKEGQNVTLSCEQNLNHDAMYWYRQDPGQGLRLIYYSQIVNDFQKGDIAEGYSVSREKKESFPLTVTSAQKNPTAFYLCASREQGISSAMNTEAFFGQGTRLTVV.

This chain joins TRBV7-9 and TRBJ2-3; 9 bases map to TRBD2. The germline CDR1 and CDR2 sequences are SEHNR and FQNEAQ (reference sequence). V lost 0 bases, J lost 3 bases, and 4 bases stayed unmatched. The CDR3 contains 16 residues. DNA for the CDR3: TGTGCCAGCAGCTTAGCGGCGGGGGGGCAAACAGATACGCAGTATTTT. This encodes CASSLAAGGQTDTQYF.

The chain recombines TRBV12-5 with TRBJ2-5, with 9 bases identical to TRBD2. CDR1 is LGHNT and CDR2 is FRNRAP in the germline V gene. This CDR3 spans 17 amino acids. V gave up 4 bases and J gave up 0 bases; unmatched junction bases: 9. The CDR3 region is CASGWGLALRYQETQYF. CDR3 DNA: TGTGCTAGTGGTTGGGGACTAGCACTTAGGTACCAAGAGACCCAGTACTTC.

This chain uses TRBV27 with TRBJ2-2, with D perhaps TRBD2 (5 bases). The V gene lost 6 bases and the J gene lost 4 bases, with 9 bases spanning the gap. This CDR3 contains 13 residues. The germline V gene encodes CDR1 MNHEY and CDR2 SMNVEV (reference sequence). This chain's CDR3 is CASRLVVTGELFF. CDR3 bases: TGTGCCAGCAGACTAGTAGTCACCGGGGAGCTGTTTTTT.

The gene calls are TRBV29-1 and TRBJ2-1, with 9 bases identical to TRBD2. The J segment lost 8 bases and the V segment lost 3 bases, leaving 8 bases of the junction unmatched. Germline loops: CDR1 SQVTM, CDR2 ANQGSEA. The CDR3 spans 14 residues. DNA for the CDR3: TGCAGCGTTGAGAGCGGGAGGCTCTCGGATGAGCAGTTCTTC. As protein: CSVESGRLSDEQFF.

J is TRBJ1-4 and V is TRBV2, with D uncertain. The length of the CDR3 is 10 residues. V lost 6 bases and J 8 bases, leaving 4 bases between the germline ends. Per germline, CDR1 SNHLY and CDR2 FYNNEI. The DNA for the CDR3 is TGTGCCAGCAGACGGGAAAAACTGTTTTTT. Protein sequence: CASRREKLFF.

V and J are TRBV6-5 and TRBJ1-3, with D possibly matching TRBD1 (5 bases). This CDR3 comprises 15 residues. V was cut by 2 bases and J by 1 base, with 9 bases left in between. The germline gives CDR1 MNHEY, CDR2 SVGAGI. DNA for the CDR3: TGTGCCAGCAGTTACGTGGGGGGGTCTGGAAACACCATATATTTT. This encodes CASSYVGGSGNTIYF.

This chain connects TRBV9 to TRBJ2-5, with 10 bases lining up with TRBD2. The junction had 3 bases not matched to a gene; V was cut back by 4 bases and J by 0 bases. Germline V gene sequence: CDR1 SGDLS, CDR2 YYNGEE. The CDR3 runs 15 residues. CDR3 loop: CASSRLAGYQETQYF. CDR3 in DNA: TGTGCCAGCAGCAGACTAGCGGGTTACCAAGAGACCCAGTACTTC.

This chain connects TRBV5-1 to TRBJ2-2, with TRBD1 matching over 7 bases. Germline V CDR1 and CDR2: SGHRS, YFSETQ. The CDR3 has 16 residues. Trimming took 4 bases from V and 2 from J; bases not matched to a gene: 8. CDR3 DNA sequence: TGCGCCAGCAGCCCACCGACAGGGTCTAACACCGGGGAGCTGTTTTTT. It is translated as CASSPPTGSNTGELFF.

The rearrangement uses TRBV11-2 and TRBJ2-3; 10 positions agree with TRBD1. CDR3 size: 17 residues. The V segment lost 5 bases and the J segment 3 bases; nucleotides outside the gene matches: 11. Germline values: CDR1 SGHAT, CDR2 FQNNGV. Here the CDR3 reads CASSLKGQGVGTDTQYF. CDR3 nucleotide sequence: TGTGCCAGCAGCCTAAAAGGACAGGGGGTGGGGACAGATACGCAGTATTTT. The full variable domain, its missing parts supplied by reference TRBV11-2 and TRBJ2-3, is EAGVAQSPRYKIIEKRQSVAFWCNPISGHATLYWYQQILGQGPKLLIQFQNNGVVDDSQLPKDRFSAERLKGVDSTLKIQPAKLEDSAVYLCASSLKGQGVGTDTQYFGPGTRLTVL.

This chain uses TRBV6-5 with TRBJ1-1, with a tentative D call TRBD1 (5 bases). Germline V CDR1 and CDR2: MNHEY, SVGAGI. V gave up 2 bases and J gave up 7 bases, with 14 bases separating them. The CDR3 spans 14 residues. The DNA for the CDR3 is TGTGCCAGCAGTTACCAGAAGACGGGACTTGAAGCTTTCTTT. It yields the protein CASSYQKTGLEAFF.

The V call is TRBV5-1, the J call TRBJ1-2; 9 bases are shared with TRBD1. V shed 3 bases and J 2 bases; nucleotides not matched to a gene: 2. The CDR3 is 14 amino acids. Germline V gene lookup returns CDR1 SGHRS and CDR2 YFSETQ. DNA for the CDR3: TGCGCCAGCAGCTGGACAGGGGCGAACTATGGCTACACCTTC. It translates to CASSWTGANYGYTF.

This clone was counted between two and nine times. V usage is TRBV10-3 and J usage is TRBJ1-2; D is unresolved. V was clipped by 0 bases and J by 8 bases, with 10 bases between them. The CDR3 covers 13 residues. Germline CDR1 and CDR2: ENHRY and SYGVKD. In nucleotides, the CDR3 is TGTGCCATCAGTGAGTCAGGTTTGGAGGGCTACACCTTC. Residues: CAISESGLEGYTF.

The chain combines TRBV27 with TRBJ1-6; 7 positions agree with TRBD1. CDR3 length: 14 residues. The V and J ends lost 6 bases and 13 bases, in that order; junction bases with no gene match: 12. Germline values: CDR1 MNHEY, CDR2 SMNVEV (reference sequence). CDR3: CASRGTVEAFPLHF. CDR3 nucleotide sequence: TGTGCCAGCAGGGGGACAGTGGAAGCGTTTCCCCTCCACTTT.

The CDR3, as DNA: TGTGCCAGCAGTTCAGGGTACCAGCCCCAGCATTTT. This codes for CASSSGYQPQHF. The chain links TRBV28 to TRBJ1-5, with D possibly matching TRBD1 (5 bases). CDR1 MDHEN and CDR2 SYDVKM come from the germline V gene. The CDR3 is 12 residues long. V lost 4 bases and J 7 bases, leaving 8 bases between the germline ends. Together with reference TRBV28 and TRBJ1-5, the CDR3 gives the full variable domain: DVKVTQSSRYLVKRTGEKVFLECVQDMDHENMFWYRQDPGLGLRLIYFSYDVKMKEKGDIPEGYSVSREKKERFSLILESASTNQTSMYLCASSSGYQPQHFGDGTRLSIL.

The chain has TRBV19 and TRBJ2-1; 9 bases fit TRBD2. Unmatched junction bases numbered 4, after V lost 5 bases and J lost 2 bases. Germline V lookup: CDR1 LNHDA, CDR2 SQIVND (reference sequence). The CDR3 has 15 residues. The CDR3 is CASSGRGRAYNEQFF. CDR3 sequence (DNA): TGTGCCAGTAGTGGTCGCGGGAGGGCCTACAATGAGCAGTTCTTC.

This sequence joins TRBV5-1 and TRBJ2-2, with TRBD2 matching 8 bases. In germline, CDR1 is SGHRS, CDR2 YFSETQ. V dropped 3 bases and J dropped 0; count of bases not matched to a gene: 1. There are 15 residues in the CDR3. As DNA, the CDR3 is TGCGCCAGCAGCTGGGGACTAGCGAACACCGGGGAGCTGTTTTTT. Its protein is CASSWGLANTGELFF.

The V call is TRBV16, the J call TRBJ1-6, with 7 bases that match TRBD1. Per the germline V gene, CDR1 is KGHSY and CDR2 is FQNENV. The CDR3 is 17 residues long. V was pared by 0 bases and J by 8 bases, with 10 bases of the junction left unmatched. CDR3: CASSQSRTGGPDSPLHF. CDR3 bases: TGTGCCAGCAGCCAATCGAGGACAGGTGGTCCCGATTCACCCCTCCACTTT.

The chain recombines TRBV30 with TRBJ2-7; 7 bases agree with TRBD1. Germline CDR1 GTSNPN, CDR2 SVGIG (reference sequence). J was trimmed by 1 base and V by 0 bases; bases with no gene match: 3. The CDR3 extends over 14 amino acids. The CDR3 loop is CAWSVGTESYEQYF. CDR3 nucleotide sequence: TGTGCCTGGAGTGTAGGGACAGAGTCCTACGAGCAGTACTTC.

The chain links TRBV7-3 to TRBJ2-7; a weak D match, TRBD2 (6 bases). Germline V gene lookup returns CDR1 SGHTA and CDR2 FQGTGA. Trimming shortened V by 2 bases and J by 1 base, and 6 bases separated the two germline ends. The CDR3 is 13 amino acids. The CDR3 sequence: CASSLAGSYEQYF. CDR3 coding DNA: TGTGCCAGCAGCTTAGCGGGATCCTACGAGCAGTACTTC.

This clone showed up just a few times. CDR3 region: CASSEGGEKLFF. CDR3 bases: TGTGCCAGCAGTGAAGGAGGGGAAAAACTGTTTTTT. This sequence joins TRBV25-1 and TRBJ1-4; D is undetermined. Germline CDR1 reads MGHDK; CDR2 reads SYGVNS. V lost 2 bases to trimming and J lost 8 bases, with 6 bases between them. The CDR3 extends over 12 amino acids.

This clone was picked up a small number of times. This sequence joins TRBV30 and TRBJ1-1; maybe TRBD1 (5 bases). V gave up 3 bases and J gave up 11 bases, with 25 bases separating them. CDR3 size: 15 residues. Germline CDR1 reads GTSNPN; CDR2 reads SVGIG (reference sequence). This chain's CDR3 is CAWSRRVSGESTAFF. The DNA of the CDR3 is TGTGCCTGGAGCCGGAGAGTCTCGGGGGAATCAACGGCTTTCTTT.

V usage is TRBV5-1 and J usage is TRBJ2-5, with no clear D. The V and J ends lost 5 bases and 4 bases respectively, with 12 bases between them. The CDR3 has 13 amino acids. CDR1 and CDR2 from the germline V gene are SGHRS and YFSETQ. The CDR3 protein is CASSGLGLETQYF. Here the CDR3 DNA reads TGCGCCAGCAGTGGCCTCGGGTTAGAGACCCAGTACTTC.

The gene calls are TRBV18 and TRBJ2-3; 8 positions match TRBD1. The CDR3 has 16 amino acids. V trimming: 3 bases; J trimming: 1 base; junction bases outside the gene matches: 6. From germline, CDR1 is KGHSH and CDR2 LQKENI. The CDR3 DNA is TGTGCCAGCTCACCTCGGGTGGACAGGGGCACAGATACGCAGTATTTT. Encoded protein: CASSPRVDRGTDTQYF.

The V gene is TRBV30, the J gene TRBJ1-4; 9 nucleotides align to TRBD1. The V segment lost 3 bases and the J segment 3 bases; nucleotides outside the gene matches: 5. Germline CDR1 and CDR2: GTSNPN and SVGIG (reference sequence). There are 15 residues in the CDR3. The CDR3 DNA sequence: TGTGCCTGGAGGCCCGGGGACAGGGCTAATGAAAAACTGTTTTTT. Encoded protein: CAWRPGDRANEKLFF.

The CDR3 spells CATHVGGVTDTQYF. The DNA of the CDR3 is TGTGCCACCCATGTGGGGGGAGTCACAGATACGCAGTATTTT. This rearrangement joins TRBV19 to TRBJ2-3; the D gene is possibly TRBD2 (6 bases). The V and J ends lost 10 bases and 2 bases respectively, with 16 bases between them. The germline V gene encodes CDR1 LNHDA and CDR2 SQIVND (reference sequence). CDR3 length: 14 amino acids.

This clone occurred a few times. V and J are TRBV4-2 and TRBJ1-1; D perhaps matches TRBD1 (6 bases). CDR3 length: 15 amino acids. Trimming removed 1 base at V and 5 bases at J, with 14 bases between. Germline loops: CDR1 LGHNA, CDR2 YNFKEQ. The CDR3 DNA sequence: TGTGCCAGCAGCCAAGGAGACAGGTGGGAGACTGAAGCTTTCTTT. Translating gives CASSQGDRWETEAFF.

CDR3 bases: TGTGCCAGCAGCCGGCCGGCAGGGGGCGCCGGAGATACGCAGTATTTT. Encoded protein: CASSRPAGGAGDTQYF. The J gene is TRBJ2-3, the V gene TRBV7-9, with 8 bases aligning to TRBD1. Trimming at V came to 5 bases and at J to 5 bases, leaving 12 bases not matched to a gene. The V gene's germline CDR1 is SEHNR and CDR2 FQNEAQ (reference sequence). The CDR3 has 16 residues. The entire variable domain, with the rest obtained from reference TRBV7-9 and TRBJ2-3, is as follows: DTGVSQNPRHKITKRGQNVTFRCDPISEHNRLYWYRQTLGQGPEFLTYFQNEAQLEKSRLLSDRFSAERPKGSFSTLEIQRTEQGDSAMYLCASSRPAGGAGDTQYFGPGTRLTVL.

The CDR3: CASSFVYSGAKNIQYF. In nucleotides, the CDR3 is TGTGCCAGCAGTTTCGTTTATAGCGGAGCCAAAAACATTCAGTACTTC. The chain employs TRBV27 and TRBJ2-4; tentatively, D is TRBD2 (6 bases). The germline CDR1 and CDR2 sequences are MNHEY and SMNVEV (reference sequence). Trimming pared 3 bases from V and 0 bases from J, leaving 12 bases between. The CDR3 is made up of 16 amino acids.